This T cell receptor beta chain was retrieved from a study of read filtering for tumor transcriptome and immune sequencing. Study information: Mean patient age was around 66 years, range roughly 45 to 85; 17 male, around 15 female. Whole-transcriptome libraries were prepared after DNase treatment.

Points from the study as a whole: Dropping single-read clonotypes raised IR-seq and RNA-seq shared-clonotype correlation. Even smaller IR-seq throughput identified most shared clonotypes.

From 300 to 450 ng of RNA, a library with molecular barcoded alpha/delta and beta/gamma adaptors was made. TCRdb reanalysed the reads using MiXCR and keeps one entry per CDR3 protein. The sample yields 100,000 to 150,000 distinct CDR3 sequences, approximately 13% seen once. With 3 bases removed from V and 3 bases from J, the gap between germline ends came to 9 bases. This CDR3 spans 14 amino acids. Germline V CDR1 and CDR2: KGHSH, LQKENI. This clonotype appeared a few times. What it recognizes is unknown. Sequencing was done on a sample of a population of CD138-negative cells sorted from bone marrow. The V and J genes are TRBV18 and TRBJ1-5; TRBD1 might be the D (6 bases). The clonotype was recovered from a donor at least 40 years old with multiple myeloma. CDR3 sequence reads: CASSPGQINQPQHF. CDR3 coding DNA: TGTGCCAGCTCACCGGGACAAATCAATCAGCCCCAGCATTTT.